This T cell receptor (beta chain) was observed in a study of OX40 agonist ivuxolimab in advanced cancers. Study context: Patients got intravenous ivuxolimab at 0.01 to 10 mg/kg every 2 weeks.

The data were produced by immunoSEQ multiplex PCR, yet TCRdb's version contains in-frame clones alone and is incomplete. This table has tens of thousands of clones, roughly 88% appearing once. This material consisted of CD4+ or CD8+ T cells sorted from blood, taken in a trial of the OX40 agonist ivuxolimab. The TCR originated in an adult with an advanced solid tumor such as melanoma, head and neck, liver or kidney cancer.

The CDR3 sequence is CATLGADAPYEQYF. CDR3 DNA sequence: TGTGCCACCCTGGGGGCCGACGCGCCCTACGAGCAGTACTTC. J is TRBJ2-5 and V is TRBV6-4; possibly TRBD1 for D (6 bases). The tail of the sequence fits TRBJ2-7 better, so the J call may be wrong. The CDR3 runs 14 residues. The germline V gene has CDR1 MRHNA and CDR2 SNTAGT.